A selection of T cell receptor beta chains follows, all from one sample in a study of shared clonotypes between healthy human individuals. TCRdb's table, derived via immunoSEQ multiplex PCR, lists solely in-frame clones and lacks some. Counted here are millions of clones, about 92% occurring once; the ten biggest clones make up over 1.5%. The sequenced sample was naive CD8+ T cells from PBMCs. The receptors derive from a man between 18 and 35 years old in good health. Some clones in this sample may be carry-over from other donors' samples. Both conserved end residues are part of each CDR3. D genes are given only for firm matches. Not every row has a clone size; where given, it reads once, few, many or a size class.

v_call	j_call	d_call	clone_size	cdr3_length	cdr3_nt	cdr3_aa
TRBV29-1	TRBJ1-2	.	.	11	TGCAGCGTCCGGGATTACTATGGCTACACCTTC	CSVRDYYGYTF
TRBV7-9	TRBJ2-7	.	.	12	TGTGCCAGCAGCCCAGGGCACTACGAGCAGTACTTC	CASSPGHYEQYF
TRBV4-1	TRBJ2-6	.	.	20	TGCGCCAGCAGCCAAGAAAGCCCGACAGGTAGAAACTCTGGGGCCAACGTCCTGACTTTC	CASSQESPTGRNSGANVLTF
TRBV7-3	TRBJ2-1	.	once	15	TGTGCCAGCAGCTTAATAAGGGGGTCCTACAATGAGCAGTTCTTC	CASSLIRGSYNEQFF
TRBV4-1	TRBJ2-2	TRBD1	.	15	TGCGCCAGCAGCCAAGACAGGGGGCAGACCGGGGAGCTGTTTTTT	CASSQDRGQTGELFF
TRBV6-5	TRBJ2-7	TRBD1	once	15	TGTGCCAGCAGTTACGCGCAGGGGGAGTCCTACGAGCAGTACTTC	CASSYAQGESYEQYF
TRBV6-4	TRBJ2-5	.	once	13	TGTGCCAGCAGTCCCGGGAGACAAGAGACCCAGTACTTC	CASSPGRQETQYF
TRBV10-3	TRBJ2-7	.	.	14	TGTGCCCTCACCCCAGGGTTTTCGGAATACGAGCAGTACTTC	CALTPGFSEYEQYF
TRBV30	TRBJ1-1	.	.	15	TGTGCCTGGAGTGTACGGGCGGTTTTGAACACTGAAGCTTTCTTT	CAWSVRAVLNTEAFF
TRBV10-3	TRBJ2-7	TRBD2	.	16	TGTGCCATCAGTGAGGATAGGACTAGCGGGCCGTACGAGCAGTACTTC	CAISEDRTSGPYEQYF
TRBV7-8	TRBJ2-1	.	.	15	TGTGCCAGCAGCTTTATTCTAGCTTCCAACAATGAGCAGTTCTTC	CASSFILASNNEQFF
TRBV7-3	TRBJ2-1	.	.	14	TGTGCCAGCAGCTTAAACCCCGGTAACAATGAGCAGTTCTTC	CASSLNPGNNEQFF
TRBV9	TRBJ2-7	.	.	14	TGTGCCAGCAGCGTAGGTAGCAGGGCGTACGAGCAGTACTTC	CASSVGSRAYEQYF
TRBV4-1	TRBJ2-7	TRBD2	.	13	TGCGCCAGCAGCCTAAGCGGGAGTAACGAGCAGTACTTC	CASSLSGSNEQYF
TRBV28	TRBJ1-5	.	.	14	TGTGCCAGCAGCCCCGGGGGGCTTAATCAGCCCCAGCATTTT	CASSPGGLNQPQHF
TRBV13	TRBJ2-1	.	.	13	TGTGCCAGCAGCTTCCGGGACCTAAATGAGCAGTTCTTC	CASSFRDLNEQFF
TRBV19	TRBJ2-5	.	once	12	TGTGCCAGTAAGGGGAATTTGGAGACCCAGTACTTC	CASKGNLETQYF
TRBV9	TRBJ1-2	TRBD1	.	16	TGTGCCAGCAGCGTCCGGGACAGGGGACGTATGGGCGGCTACACCTTC	CASSVRDRGRMGGYTF
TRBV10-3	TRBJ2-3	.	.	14	TGTGCCATCAGTGTGGGGCAGCGCACAGATACGCAGTATTTT	CAISVGQRTDTQYF
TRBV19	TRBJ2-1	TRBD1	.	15	TGTGCCAGTAGTACGACAGGGGGTCTATTCAATGAGCAGTTCTTC	CASSTTGGLFNEQFF
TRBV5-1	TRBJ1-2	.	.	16	TGCGCCAGCAGCTTGGTTCCAAGCACTCCAAACTATGGCTACACCTTC	CASSLVPSTPNYGYTF
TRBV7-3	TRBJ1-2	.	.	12	TGTGCCAGCTCAGCGGATAACTATGGCTACACCTTC	CASSADNYGYTF
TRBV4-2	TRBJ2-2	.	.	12	TGTGCCAGCAGCCACCCTCCCCGGGAGCTGTTTTTT	CASSHPPRELFF
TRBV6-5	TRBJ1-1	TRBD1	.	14	TGTGCCAGCAGTTACGGGACAGGGAACACTGAAGCTTTCTTT	CASSYGTGNTEAFF
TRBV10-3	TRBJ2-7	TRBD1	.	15	TGTGCCATCAGTCAACGGACAGGTAGCTCCTACGAGCAGTACTTC	CAISQRTGSSYEQYF
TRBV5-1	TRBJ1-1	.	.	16	TGCGCCAGCAGCGTACCTCCGGACACTCTACTCCCTGAAGCTTTCTTT	CASSVPPDTLLPEAFF
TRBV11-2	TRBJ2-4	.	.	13	TGTGCCAGCAGCTTAGCCACCATGGACATTCAGTACTTC	CASSLATMDIQYF
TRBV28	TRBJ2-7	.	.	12	TGTGCCAGCAGACGGGGAGAGCGGGAGCAGTACTTC	CASRRGEREQYF
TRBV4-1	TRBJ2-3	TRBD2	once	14	TGCGCCAGCAGCCAGCGGACTAGCGGGAGTGAGCAGTATTTT	CASSQRTSGSEQYF
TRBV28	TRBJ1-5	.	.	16	TGTGCCAGCAGTTTATCCGAAGGTTATAGCAATCAGCCCCAGCATTTT	CASSLSEGYSNQPQHF
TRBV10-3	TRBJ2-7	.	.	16	TGTGCCATCAGCCCCCGGGGAGCGGAGGGCTCCTACGAGCAGTACTTC	CAISPRGAEGSYEQYF